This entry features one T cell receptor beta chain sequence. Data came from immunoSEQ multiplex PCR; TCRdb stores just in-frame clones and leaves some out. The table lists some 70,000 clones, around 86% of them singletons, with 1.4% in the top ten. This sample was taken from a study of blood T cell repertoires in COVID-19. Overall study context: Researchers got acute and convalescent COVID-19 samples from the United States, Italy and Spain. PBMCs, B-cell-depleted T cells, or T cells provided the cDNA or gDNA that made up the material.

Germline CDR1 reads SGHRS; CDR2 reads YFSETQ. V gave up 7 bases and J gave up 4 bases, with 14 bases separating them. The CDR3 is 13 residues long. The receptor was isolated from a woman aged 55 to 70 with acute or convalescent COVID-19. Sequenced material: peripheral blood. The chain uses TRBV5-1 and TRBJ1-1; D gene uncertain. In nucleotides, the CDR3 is TGCGCCAGCTACACGGCGGCGGGCACTGAAGCTTTCTTT. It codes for CASYTAAGTEAFF.